The rows below give T cell receptor beta chains drawn from one sample of a study of OX40 agonist ivuxolimab in advanced cancers. Measured with immunoSEQ multiplex PCR; TCRdb has only the in-frame clones, and not every one. The data contain roughly 64,000 clones, around 90% of them singletons. The source material was CD4+ or CD8+ T cells sorted from blood, sampled in a trial of the OX40 agonist ivuxolimab. The receptors shown here come from an adult with an advanced solid tumor such as melanoma, head and neck, liver or kidney cancer. CDR3s include the opening cysteine and the closing phenylalanine or tryptophan. A D gene is named only where the DNA matches it firmly. Clone size is not always given. Where it is, it says once, few, many or a class for expanded clones.

d_gene,abundance,v_gene,j_gene,CDR3nt,CDR3aa
TRBD1,.,TRBV10-3,TRBJ1-5,TGTGCCATCAGTGAGTCAGGGGGCACCCAGCCCCAGCATTTT,CAISESGGTQPQHF
.,.,TRBV6-1,TRBJ1-4,TGTGCCAGCAGTGAAGGGGACTACCAGTCCGAAAAACTGTTTTTT,CASSEGDYQSEKLFF
TRBD1,few,TRBV27,TRBJ2-6,TGTGCCAGCCGGAGACAGGGGGACTCTGGGGCCAACGTCCTGACTTTC,CASRRQGDSGANVLTF
TRBD1,few,TRBV9,TRBJ1-5,TGTGCCAGCAGCGATGGACAGGCCAATCAGCCCCAGCATTTT,CASSDGQANQPQHF
.,.,TRBV11-2,TRBJ2-2,TGTGCCAGCGCCGGCGGGACAGCGAACACCGGGGAGCTGTTTTTT,CASAGGTANTGELFF
TRBD1,.,TRBV7-9,TRBJ2-7,TGTGCCAGCAGCCATGGACAGGGGGAAGGATACGAGCAGTACTTC,CASSHGQGEGYEQYF
.,.,TRBV28,TRBJ1-5,TGTGCCAGCAGTTTAACACTTAATCAGCCCCAGCATTTT,CASSLTLNQPQHF
.,.,TRBV19,TRBJ1-5,TGTGCCAGTAGGGTCGGACAGAGAAATCAGCCCCAGCATTTT,CASRVGQRNQPQHF
TRBD2,.,TRBV19,TRBJ2-5,TGTGCCAGTAGGAGAACTAGCGGGGTTACAGAAGGGGAGACCCAGTACTTC,CASRRTSGVTEGETQYF
.,.,TRBV6-5,TRBJ1-4,TGTGCCAGCAGTTCTCAGGGTTGGGAAAAACTGTTTTTT,CASSSQGWEKLFF
TRBD1,.,TRBV6-5,TRBJ1-2,TGTGCCAGCAGACAGACAGGGGCCCTCAGCGGGGGCTACACCTTC,CASRQTGALSGGYTF
.,.,TRBV21-1,TRBJ1-1,TGTGCCAGCAGCAAAGTCCGGCCCGGCAGACCGAAAATTGAAGCTTTCTTT,CASSKVRPGRPKIEAFF
TRBD1,.,TRBV30,TRBJ1-2,TGTGCCTGGAGCAAGACCGGACAGGGGGCGAAGGGTGGCTACACCTTC,CAWSKTGQGAKGGYTF
TRBD2,.,TRBV6-1,TRBJ2-7,TGTGCCAGCAGGCTACTAGCGGGAGTAGGTGAGCAGTACTTC,CASRLLAGVGEQYF
.,.,TRBV7-3,TRBJ2-1,TGTGCCAGCAGCTTAACCTCCTACAATGAGCAGTTCTTC,CASSLTSYNEQFF
TRBD1,.,TRBV28,TRBJ1-1,TGTGCCAGCAGTTCTTACAGGGGGCGTACTGAAGCTTTCTTT,CASSSYRGRTEAFF
TRBD1,.,TRBV2,TRBJ1-4,TGTGCCAGCAGGCCACAGGGGGTAGCAAATGAAAAACTGTTTTTT,CASRPQGVANEKLFF
.,.,TRBV5-1,TRBJ2-3,TGCGCCAGCAGCCAGGGACCCACAGATACGCAGTATTTT,CASSQGPTDTQYF
TRBD2,.,TRBV30,TRBJ2-7,TGTGCCGCCACACGGGGGGGAACCTACGAGCAGTACTTC,CAATRGGTYEQYF
.,.,TRBV6-1,TRBJ2-6,TGTGCCAGCAGTGTGCACAGGGACCGCTCTGGGGCCAACGTCCTGACTTTC,CASSVHRDRSGANVLTF
.,.,TRBV7-2,TRBJ2-5,TGTGCCAGCAGCTTAGGTAGGGGCCAACGGGCCCAGTACTTC,CASSLGRGQRAQYF
.,.,TRBV18,TRBJ2-3,TGTGCCAGCTCACCATCCTCCACAGATACGCAGTATTTT,CASSPSSTDTQYF
TRBD2,.,TRBV5-6,TRBJ2-2,TGTGCCAGCAGCTATAGCGGGAGGGATACCGGGGAGCTGTTTTTT,CASSYSGRDTGELFF
.,.,TRBV2,TRBJ2-7,TGTGCCAGCGACTCCGGGACCACAGGCGAGCAGTACTTC,CASDSGTTGEQYF
TRBD2,.,TRBV5-1,TRBJ2-2,TGCGCCAGCAGCTTGGGGACTAGCGGGAGGCTCACCGGGGAGCTGTTTTTT,CASSLGTSGRLTGELFF
.,.,TRBV14,TRBJ2-5,TGTGCCAGCAGCCAAGTAGAGACCCAGTACTTC,CASSQVETQYF
TRBD2,.,TRBV10-3,TRBJ2-3,TGTGCCATCAGTGGAAAGCGGGAGTTTAGTGATACGCAGTATTTT,CAISGKREFSDTQYF
.,.,TRBV6-5,TRBJ1-2,TGTGCCAGCAGTCCTGGACGGTATGGCTACACCTTC,CASSPGRYGYTF
TRBD1,.,TRBV11-3,TRBJ2-1,TGTGCCAGCAGCCCAGGAGGGACAGGCTACAATGAGCAGTTCTTC,CASSPGGTGYNEQFF
.,.,TRBV7-6,TRBJ1-1,TGTGCCAGCAGCTACGGGGGCCGGAACACTGAAGCTTTCTTT,CASSYGGRNTEAFF